The 24 T cell receptor beta chains below were found in one sample sequenced in a study of blood T cell repertoires in COVID-19. Assay: immunoSEQ multiplex PCR; the TCRdb copy retains only in-frame clones and omits some. The sample yields more than 14,000 clones, approximately 83% seen once. The sequenced sample was peripheral blood. The receptor set was obtained from a human donor in a cohort sampled during active COVID-19.

The genes are TRBV9 and TRBJ2-1; D is unclear. The CDR3 is 13 residues long. Trimming left V 0 bases short and J 4 bases short, with 5 bases between. Germline CDR1 reads SGDLS; CDR2 reads YYNGEE. The CDR3 loop reads CASSVDGYNEQFF. DNA of the CDR3: TGTGCCAGCAGCGTAGACGGGTACAATGAGCAGTTCTTC.

The chain links TRBV6-5 to TRBJ2-7, with 7 bases fitting TRBD2. Trimming removed 0 bases from V and 7 bases from J; junction bases left unmatched: 9. The CDR3 loop spans 15 amino acids. The germline gives CDR1 MNHEY, CDR2 SVGAGI. The CDR3 is CASSYSGRGLREQYF. CDR3 DNA sequence: TGTGCCAGCAGTTACTCGGGAAGGGGACTAAGGGAGCAGTACTTC.

The chain couples TRBV6-1 to TRBJ2-1, with unresolved D. The germline CDR1 and CDR2 sequences are MNHNS and SASEGT. Trimming took 2 bases from V and 5 from J, leaving 7 bases between them. CDR3 length: 13 amino acids. CDR3 in DNA: TGTGCCAGCAGTGAATCAGGTAACAATGAGCAGTTCTTC. Translating gives CASSESGNNEQFF.

The CDR3 region has the DNA TGTGCCAGCAGCTTCCAGGGGGGAGGCGGTCAAGAGACCCAGTACTTC. Its translation is CASSFQGGGGQETQYF. V gene TRBV7-2 combines with J gene TRBJ2-5; the D gene is possibly TRBD1 (7 bases). The CDR3 spans 16 residues. The germline CDR1 and CDR2 sequences are SGHTA and FQGNSA. V was shortened by 3 bases and J by 2 bases, with 16 bases between the two germline ends.

The V call is TRBV6-5, the J call TRBJ2-1; D gene uncertain. This CDR3 spans 13 amino acids. Germline assignment: CDR1 MNHEY and CDR2 SVGAGI. V was trimmed by 8 bases and J by 0 bases, leaving 8 bases between them. The CDR3 loop is CASLRSSYNEQFF. The CDR3 region has the DNA TGTGCCAGCCTACGGAGCTCCTACAATGAGCAGTTCTTC.

The J gene is TRBJ1-2, the V gene TRBV2, with 8 bases lining up with TRBD1. The V and J ends lost 4 bases and 4 bases, in that order; junction bases with no gene match: 11. Germline lookup yields CDR1 SNHLY and CDR2 FYNNEI. The CDR3 sequence is 16 residues long. The CDR3 coding sequence is TGTGCCAGCAGTGTCTTACGGGACAGGACGCGCTATGGCTACACCTTC. Translated: CASSVLRDRTRYGYTF.

J is TRBJ1-2 and V is TRBV30; tentatively, D is TRBD1 (5 bases). Germline V gene data show CDR1 as GTSNPN and CDR2 as SVGIG (reference sequence). The V end lost 2 bases, the J end lost 6 bases, and 7 bases lay between the germline ends. The length of the CDR3 is 11 residues. The CDR3 coding sequence is TGTGCCTGGAGTCGGGGGAATGGCTACACCTTC. This translates into CAWSRGNGYTF.

This sequence joins TRBV10-3 and TRBJ2-7; 8 bases are shared with TRBD2. The CDR3 spans 16 residues. J was trimmed by 2 bases and V by 3 bases; bases with no gene match: 9. Looked up from germline, CDR1 is ENHRY and CDR2 is SYGVKD. In DNA, the CDR3 is TGTGCCATCAGTGACCGGGAGGGGCTCGACCCCTACGAGCAGTACTTC. Amino acids: CAISDREGLDPYEQYF.

Comment on this clone: Mismatch with germline at one junction end may stem from a read error. V usage is TRBV4-2 and J usage is TRBJ2-7; 9 bases map to TRBD1. The CDR3 is 13 residues long. The germline V gene has CDR1 LGHNA and CDR2 YNFKEQ. The CDR3 DNA reads TGTGCCAGCAGCCAAGATGGTCGACAGGGGGTAATCTTC. Its protein product is CASSQDGRQGVIF.

The chain carries TRBV7-2 and TRBJ2-3; 8 positions agree with TRBD2. Germline V gene sequence: CDR1 SGHTA, CDR2 FQGNSA. Germline trimming cut 5 bases from V and 1 base from J; bases unmatched to any gene: 5. CDR3 length: 15 residues. The CDR3 DNA reads as TGTGCCAGCAGCCGGGGTAGCGGGGGCACAGATACGCAGTATTTT. Amino acids: CASSRGSGGTDTQYF. The full variable domain, with the rest looked up from reference TRBV7-2 and TRBJ2-3, is GAGVSQSPSNKVTEKGKDVELRCDPISGHTALYWYRQSLGQGLEFLIYFQGNSAPDKSGLPSDRFSAERTGGSVSTLTIQRTQQEDSAVYLCASSRGSGGTDTQYFGPGTRLTVL.

V gene TRBV5-4 combines with J gene TRBJ2-3; TRBD2 agrees at 7 bases. CDR3 size: 15 residues. Germline CDR1 SGHNT, CDR2 YYREEE (reference sequence). V gave up 4 bases and J gave up 3 bases; unmatched junction bases: 8. CDR3 sequence: CASSVKRGRTDTQYF. CDR3 nucleotide sequence: TGTGCCAGCAGCGTAAAGCGGGGACGGACAGATACGCAGTATTTT.

The chain is built from TRBV5-1 and TRBJ1-1; no clear D. The germline gives CDR1 SGHRS, CDR2 YFSETQ. There are 14 residues in the CDR3. The V end lost 2 bases, the J end lost 5 bases, and 13 bases lay between the germline ends. In nucleotides, the CDR3 is TGCGCCAGCAGCTTAGACCCCAGCAGGACTGAAGCTTTCTTT. The encoded protein is CASSLDPSRTEAFF. The entire variable domain, with the rest obtained from reference TRBV5-1 and TRBJ1-1, is as follows: KAGVTQTPRYLIKTRGQQVTLSCSPISGHRSVSWYQQTPGQGLQFLFEYFSETQRNKGNFPGRFSGRQFSNSRSEMNVSTLELGDSALYLCASSLDPSRTEAFFGQGTRLTVV.

This clone occurred once. The chain links TRBV7-2 to TRBJ1-5, with 8 bases identical to TRBD1. This CDR3 is 16 amino acids long. Germline loops: CDR1 SGHTA, CDR2 FQGNSA. Trimming took 1 base from V and 6 from J; bases not matched to a gene: 8. The CDR3 loop is CASSLEDRAVGQPQHF. The CDR3 region has the DNA TGTGCCAGCAGCTTAGAGGACAGGGCAGTGGGTCAGCCCCAGCATTTT.

V gene TRBV4-3 combines with J gene TRBJ1-1, with a weak D call TRBD1 (6 bases). Germline CDR1 reads LGHNA; CDR2 reads YSLEER. The V gene lost 1 base and the J gene lost 10 bases, with 13 bases spanning the gap. This CDR3 region has 13 residues. DNA for the CDR3: TGCGCCAGCAGCCAAGTAATGGGGGCGGGAGCTTTCTTT. It specifies CASSQVMGAGAFF.

The chain carries TRBV5-4 and TRBJ2-3, with 8 bases lining up with TRBD2. Germline trimming cut 4 bases from V and 2 bases from J; bases unmatched to any gene: 21. The germline gives CDR1 SGHNT, CDR2 YYREEE (reference sequence). The CDR3 spans 20 residues. CDR3 sequence reads: CASSHSRGAKRGSSTDTQYF. CDR3 bases: TGTGCCAGCAGCCATAGCCGGGGGGCCAAGCGGGGGTCCTCCACAGATACGCAGTATTTT.

The chain couples TRBV3-1 (or the pseudogene TRBV3-2) to TRBJ1-1; D possibly corresponds to TRBD1 (5 bases). The length of the CDR3 is 14 residues. Germline values: CDR1 LGHDT, CDR2 YNNKEL (reference sequence). V was cut by 4 bases and J by 5 bases, with 14 bases left in between. CDR3 bases: TGTGCCAGCAGCCCCGTTCTCCGGGGGACTGAAGCTTTCTTT. This gives the protein CASSPVLRGTEAFF.

This chain connects TRBV7-8 to TRBJ2-3; D is undetermined. Germline lookup yields CDR1 SGHVS and CDR2 FQNEAQ. Trimming left V 5 bases short and J 4 bases short, with 19 bases between. The CDR3 length is 16 residues. This CDR3 is CASSRPRDSGADTQYF. In DNA, the CDR3 is TGTGCCAGCAGCCGTCCCCGAGATAGTGGTGCAGATACGCAGTATTTT.

This rearrangement joins TRBV5-6 to TRBJ2-3; no clear D gene. The V and J ends lost 4 bases and 1 base respectively, with 13 bases between them. Germline CDR1 and CDR2: SGHDT and YYEEEE. The length of the CDR3 is 15 residues. In DNA, the CDR3 is TGTGCCAGCAGCCCCCGTGCCTACGGCACAGATACGCAGTATTTT. Its protein is CASSPRAYGTDTQYF.

The genes are TRBV4-3 and TRBJ1-5; D is unresolved. Germline assignment: CDR1 LGHNA and CDR2 YSLEER. Between the trimmed V and J ends, which lost 1 base and 7 bases, there was a span of 11 bases. This CDR3 spans 14 amino acids. CDR3 sequence reads: CASSQVPGRQPQHF. CDR3 DNA: TGCGCCAGCAGCCAAGTTCCTGGGAGACAGCCCCAGCATTTT.

The V call is TRBV5-6, the J call TRBJ2-1; TRBD2 might be the D (5 bases). The CDR3 loop spans 16 amino acids. Germline values: CDR1 SGHDT, CDR2 YYEEEE. V was shortened by 4 bases and J by 0 bases, with 14 bases between the two germline ends. This chain's CDR3 is CASSLGLKSSYNEQFF. CDR3 DNA: TGTGCCAGCAGCCTCGGACTGAAGAGCTCCTACAATGAGCAGTTCTTC. Complete variable domain (other parts from reference TRBV5-6 and TRBJ2-1): DAGVTQSPTHLIKTRGQQVTLRCSPKSGHDTVSWYQQALGQGPQFIFQYYEEEERQRGNFPDRFSGHQFPNYSSELNVNALLLGDSALYLCASSLGLKSSYNEQFFGPGTRLTVL.

The rearrangement uses TRBV19 and TRBJ1-6; D not resolved. CDR3 length equals 15 residues. V was cut by 6 bases and J by 5 bases, with 14 bases left in between. Germline CDR1 LNHDA, CDR2 SQIVND (reference sequence). Here the CDR3 reads CASRYNGQNNSPLHF. The CDR3 DNA sequence: TGTGCCAGTAGGTACAATGGCCAGAATAATTCACCCCTCCACTTT.

The J gene is TRBJ2-5, the V gene TRBV20-1; 10 bases are a match to TRBD2. V lost 3 bases to trimming and J lost 6 bases; unmatched junction nucleotides: 7. The CDR3 covers 14 residues. The germline V gene encodes CDR1 DFQATT and CDR2 SNEGSKA (reference sequence). The CDR3 bases are TGCAGTGCTAGTTGGACTAGCGGTTTAAAGACCCAGTACTTC. Protein sequence: CSASWTSGLKTQYF.

This clone was observed a single time. The genes are TRBV4-1 and TRBJ2-5; 7 bases map to TRBD1. The CDR3 consists of 16 residues. The J segment lost 5 bases and the V segment lost 1 base, leaving 10 bases of the junction unmatched. CDR1 is MGHRA, CDR2 YSYEKL, per germline. CDR3 in amino acids: CASSQGDNRGEETQYF. As DNA, the CDR3 is TGCGCCAGCAGCCAAGGGGATAACAGGGGAGAGGAGACCCAGTACTTC.

The gene calls are TRBV18 and TRBJ1-5; TRBD1 aligns across 9 bases. This CDR3 contains 17 residues. CDR1 is KGHSH and CDR2 is LQKENI in the germline V gene. J was trimmed by 1 base and V by 3 bases; bases with no gene match: 7. CDR3 in amino acids: CASSPIPGQGSNQPQHF. The CDR3, as DNA: TGTGCCAGCTCACCTATTCCGGGACAGGGCAGCAATCAGCCCCAGCATTTT.